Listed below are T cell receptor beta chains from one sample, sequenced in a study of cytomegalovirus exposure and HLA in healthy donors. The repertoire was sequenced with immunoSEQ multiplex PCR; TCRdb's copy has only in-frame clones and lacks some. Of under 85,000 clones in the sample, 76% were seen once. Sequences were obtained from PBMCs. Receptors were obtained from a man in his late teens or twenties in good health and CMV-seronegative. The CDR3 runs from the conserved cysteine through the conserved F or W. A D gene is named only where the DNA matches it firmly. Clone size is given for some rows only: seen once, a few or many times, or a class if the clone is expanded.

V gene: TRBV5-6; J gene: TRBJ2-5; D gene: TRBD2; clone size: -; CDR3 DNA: TGTGCCAGCAGCCGCGGGGGGCCCCAAGAGACCCAGTACTTC; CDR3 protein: CASSRGGPQETQYF
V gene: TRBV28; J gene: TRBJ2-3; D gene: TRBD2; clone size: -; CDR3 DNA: TGTGCCAGCAGTTCGCTAGCGGGGGGGCGGGTCTCAGATACGCAGTATTTT; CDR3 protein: CASSSLAGGRVSDTQYF
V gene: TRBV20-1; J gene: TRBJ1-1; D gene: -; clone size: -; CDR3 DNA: TGCAGTGCTGCAGGGAACACTGAAGCTTTCTTT; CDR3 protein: CSAAGNTEAFF
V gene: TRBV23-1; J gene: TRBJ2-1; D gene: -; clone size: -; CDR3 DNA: TGCGCCAGCAGTCAGGGACACCGCTACAATGAGCAGTTCTTC; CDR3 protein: CASSQGHRYNEQFF
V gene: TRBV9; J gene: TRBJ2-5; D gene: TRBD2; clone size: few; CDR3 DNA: TGTGCCAGCAGCGTAGCTTCTAGCGGGGGGTACCAAGAGACCCAGTACTTC; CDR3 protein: CASSVASSGGYQETQYF
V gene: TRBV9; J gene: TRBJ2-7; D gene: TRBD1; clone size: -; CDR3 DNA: TGTGCCAGCAGCGTAGACGGACAGGGTTTGAACGAGCAGTACTTC; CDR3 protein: CASSVDGQGLNEQYF
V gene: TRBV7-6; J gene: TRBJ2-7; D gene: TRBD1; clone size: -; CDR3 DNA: TGTGCCAGCAGTCTTCAGGCAGGGGGAGTCGAGCAGTACTTC; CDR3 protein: CASSLQAGGVEQYF
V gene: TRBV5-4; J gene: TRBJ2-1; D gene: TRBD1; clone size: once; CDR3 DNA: TGTGCCAGCAGCAGGACGGACAGGGCGACCTACAATGAGCAGTTCTTC; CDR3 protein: CASSRTDRATYNEQFF
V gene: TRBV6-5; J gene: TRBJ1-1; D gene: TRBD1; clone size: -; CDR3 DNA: TGTGCCAGCAGCCGGGACAGGGTAGAGACTGAAGCTTTCTTT; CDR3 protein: CASSRDRVETEAFF
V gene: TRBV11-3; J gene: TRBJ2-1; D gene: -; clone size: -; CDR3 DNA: TGTGCCAGCAGCTCCCGGTCCCACGACAATGAGCAGTTCTTC; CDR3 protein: CASSSRSHDNEQFF
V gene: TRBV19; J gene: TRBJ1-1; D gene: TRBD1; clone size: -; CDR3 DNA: TGTGCCAGTAGTTCAACGAGACAGGGTAACATGAACACTGAAGCTTTCTTT; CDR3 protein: CASSSTRQGNMNTEAFF
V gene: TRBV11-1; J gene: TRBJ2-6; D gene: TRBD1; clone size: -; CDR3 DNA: TGTGCCAGCAGCCGAAGGACAGGGGACTTCTCTGGGGCCAACGTCCTGACTTTC; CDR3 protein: CASSRRTGDFSGANVLTF
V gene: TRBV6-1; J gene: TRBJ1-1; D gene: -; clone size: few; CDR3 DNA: TGTGCCAGCAGTGGACGGGTGAACACTGAAGCTTTCTTT; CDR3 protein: CASSGRVNTEAFF
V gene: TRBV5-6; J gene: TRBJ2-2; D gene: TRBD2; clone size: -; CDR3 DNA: TGTGCCAGCAGCAACGGACTGGCGGGGGGCCGCACCGGGGAGCTGTTTTTT; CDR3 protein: CASSNGLAGGRTGELFF
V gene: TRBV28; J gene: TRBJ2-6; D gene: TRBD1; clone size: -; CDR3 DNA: TGTGCCAGCAGTTTGACAGGGGCTGGGGCCAACGTCCTGACTTTC; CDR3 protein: CASSLTGAGANVLTF